What follows are 23 T cell receptor beta chains derived from one specimen sequenced in a study of T cell repertoires in cytomegalovirus infection. MiXCR was run by TCRdb on the reads, yielding one entry per CDR3 protein. Counted here are about 600,000 distinct CDR3 sequences, 20% to 25% occurring once; the ten biggest clones make up roughly 8%. The sequencing sample was made of CD8+ T cells from PBMCs. The receptors here all came from a human donor in good health (CMV status not recorded). Some clones in this sample may be carry-over from other donors' samples.

This clonotype was seen ten or more times. The chain links TRBV7-9 to TRBJ1-5; D might be TRBD1 (5 bases). CDR1 and CDR2 from the germline V gene are SEHNR and FQNEAQ (reference sequence). Trimming removed 5 bases from V and 4 bases from J, with 12 bases in between. There are 14 residues in the CDR3. The CDR3 spells CASSPRAGNQPQHF. The CDR3 DNA is TGTGCCAGCAGCCCTCGGGCAGGGAATCAGCCCCAGCATTTT. The full variable domain, its missing parts supplied by reference TRBV7-9 and TRBJ1-5, is DTGVSQNPRHKITKRGQNVTFRCDPISEHNRLYWYRQTLGQGPEFLTYFQNEAQLEKSRLLSDRFSAERPKGSFSTLEIQRTEQGDSAMYLCASSPRAGNQPQHFGDGTRLSIL.

V and J are TRBV27 and TRBJ2-3; no reliable D call. This CDR3 contains 11 residues. Germline V gene lookup returns CDR1 MNHEY and CDR2 SMNVEV (reference sequence). Between the trimmed V and J ends, which lost 6 bases and 11 bases, there was a span of 12 bases. As DNA, the CDR3 is TGTGCCAGCAGCAAAGGTTCTTGGCAGTATTTT. This sequence encodes CASSKGSWQYF.

This clonotype was seen repeatedly, ten times or more. The rearrangement joins TRBV12-3 or TRBV12-4 to TRBJ1-1; D gene unclear. The CDR3 loop spans 13 amino acids. V lost 6 bases to trimming and J lost 0 bases, with 8 bases between them. The CDR3 region has the DNA TGTGCCAGCAGCCCCCCCATGAACACTGAAGCTTTCTTT. This sequence encodes CASSPPMNTEAFF.

This clonotype was counted between two and nine times. The chain links TRBV19 to TRBJ2-1; D remains unclear. The germline V gene has CDR1 LNHDA and CDR2 SQIVND (reference sequence). The CDR3 is made up of 16 amino acids. The V and J ends lost 3 bases and 0 bases respectively, with 12 bases between them. CDR3 bases: TGTGCCAGTAGTATGAGTACGATTAGCTCCTACAATGAGCAGTTCTTC. It encodes CASSMSTISSYNEQFF.

In its sample, this clonotype was seen many times. The rearrangement links TRBV7-9 to TRBJ1-1, with D unclear. The CDR3 length is 15 residues. The germline V gene encodes CDR1 SEHNR and CDR2 FQNEAQ (reference sequence). Deletions cut 1 base from V and 5 bases from J, with 14 bases between. The CDR3 protein is CASSLVAGSGTEAFF. CDR3 nucleotides: TGTGCCAGCAGCTTAGTCGCGGGGAGTGGTACTGAAGCTTTCTTT.

This chain links TRBV28 with TRBJ2-1; 9 nucleotides match TRBD2. The V segment lost 5 bases and the J segment 0 bases; nucleotides outside the gene matches: 5. CDR1 and CDR2 (germline): MDHEN, SYDVKM. This CDR3 is built from 16 residues. The CDR3 region has the DNA TGTGCCAGCAGTCATGGGACTAGCAGCTCCTACAATGAGCAGTTCTTC. Translating gives CASSHGTSSSYNEQFF.

This clonotype was recorded many times. V gene TRBV7-9 combines with J gene TRBJ2-1; D not certain. V was clipped by 1 base and J by 5 bases, with 6 bases between them. CDR3 length: 13 residues. CDR1 SEHNR and CDR2 FQNEAQ come from the germline V gene (reference sequence). CDR3 loop: CASSLGANNEQFF. Written as DNA, the CDR3 is TGTGCCAGCAGCTTAGGCGCGAACAATGAGCAGTTCTTC.

This clonotype was picked up a small number of times. V and J are TRBV20-1 and TRBJ2-6; unclear D gene. There are 15 residues in the CDR3. Germline values: CDR1 DFQATT, CDR2 SNEGSKA (reference sequence). Trimming shortened V by 0 bases and J by 2 bases, and 8 bases separated the two germline ends. CDR3 in DNA: TGCAGTGCTAGAGATTTGGGAACTGGGGCCAACGTCCTGACTTTC. Translation gives CSARDLGTGANVLTF.

This clonotype was counted ten times or more. The genes are TRBV28 and TRBJ2-3; D is unclear. The CDR3 covers 14 residues. The germline gives CDR1 MDHEN, CDR2 SYDVKM. Trimming stripped 6 bases from V and 0 bases from J, with 10 bases between. DNA of the CDR3: TGTGCCAGCAGGCGGACGGTTAGCACAGATACGCAGTATTTT. This codes for CASRRTVSTDTQYF.

This clonotype was recorded at least ten times. This chain uses TRBV7-6 with TRBJ2-5; 7 nucleotides line up with TRBD1. Germline lookup yields CDR1 SGHVS and CDR2 FNYEAQ. CDR3 size: 16 residues. With 2 bases clipped from V and 2 bases from J, the junction kept 8 bases outside the gene matches. The CDR3 coding sequence is TGTGCCAGCAGCTTACCGAGGGACAGTCTTCAAGAGACCCAGTACTTC. It codes for CASSLPRDSLQETQYF.

This clonotype was detected ten times or more. The chain couples TRBV7-9 to TRBJ2-1, with TRBD1 identical over 9 bases. Germline V gene data show CDR1 as SEHNR and CDR2 as FQNEAQ (reference sequence). V lost 6 bases, J lost 7 bases, and 13 bases stayed unmatched. The CDR3 loop spans 16 amino acids. Here the CDR3 DNA reads TGTGCCAGCAGTTTTAAACAGGGGGCGCCGGGGAATGAGCAGTTCTTC. Its translation: CASSFKQGAPGNEQFF.

This clonotype occurred many times. The CDR3 here is CASSPTGSNSPLHF. CDR3 coding DNA: TGTGCCAGCAGCCCCACAGGGTCTAATTCACCCCTCCACTTT. The rearrangement links TRBV7-9 to TRBJ1-6; possible D gene TRBD1, 6 bases. CDR3 length equals 14 residues. V lost 5 bases to trimming and J lost 6 bases, with 11 bases between them. Germline V gives CDR1 SEHNR, CDR2 FQNEAQ (reference sequence).

The V and J genes are TRBV5-4 and TRBJ1-4; possible D gene TRBD1, 6 bases. There are 17 residues in the CDR3. The V end was cut by 2 bases, the J end by 0 bases, with 14 bases between. Germline CDR1 and CDR2: SGHNT and YYREEE (reference sequence). The CDR3 reads CASSLQGGVTTNEKLFF. The CDR3 region has the DNA TGTGCCAGCAGCTTACAGGGTGGAGTGACAACTAATGAAAAACTGTTTTTT.

The rearrangement links TRBV28 to TRBJ1-1, with D maybe TRBD1 (6 bases). Per the germline V gene, CDR1 is MDHEN and CDR2 is SYDVKM. The V and J ends lost 6 bases and 4 bases respectively, with 18 bases between them. This CDR3 region has 15 residues. The CDR3 bases are TGTGCCAGCAGATACTACAGGGAAGGGGCCACTGAAGCTTTCTTT. Its protein is CASRYYREGATEAFF.

To note about this clonotype: Its ends do not fully match the called genes, so a read error is possible. CDR3 DNA sequence: TGTGCCGGAGACAGGGGTACAGGTACGCAGTATTTT. Encoded protein: CAGDRGTGTQYF. The chain employs TRBV7-6 and TRBJ2-3; 8 positions agree with TRBD1. Per germline, CDR1 SGHVS and CDR2 FNYEAQ. The CDR3 spans 12 residues.

The sample holds a few counts of this clonotype. V and J are TRBV7-9 and TRBJ1-4; no clear D. The CDR3 covers 15 residues. Germline V gene lookup returns CDR1 SEHNR and CDR2 FQNEAQ (reference sequence). V shed 5 bases and J shed 5 bases, with 15 bases lying between them. The CDR3 protein is CASSPPGKWNEKLFF. Written as DNA, the CDR3 is TGTGCCAGCAGCCCACCTGGGAAATGGAATGAAAAACTGTTTTTT. Filled out from reference TRBV7-9 and TRBJ1-4, the complete variable domain reads DTGVSQNPRHKITKRGQNVTFRCDPISEHNRLYWYRQTLGQGPEFLTYFQNEAQLEKSRLLSDRFSAERPKGSFSTLEIQRTEQGDSAMYLCASSPPGKWNEKLFFGSGTQLSVL.

This clonotype occurred a few times. This chain connects TRBV14 to TRBJ2-3, with D maybe TRBD1 (5 bases). V was shortened by 1 base and J by 3 bases, with 11 bases between the two germline ends. The CDR3 is made up of 15 amino acids. Germline CDR1 SGHDN, CDR2 FVKESK. This CDR3 is CASSQGPGSTDTQYF. CDR3 nucleotides: TGTGCCAGCAGCCAAGGTCCAGGGTCAACAGATACGCAGTATTTT.

This clonotype was seen many times. The V gene is TRBV7-6, the J gene TRBJ1-1; D not resolved. V was shortened by 2 bases and J by 3 bases, with 16 bases between the two germline ends. Germline values: CDR1 SGHVS, CDR2 FNYEAQ. The CDR3 is made up of 16 amino acids. The CDR3 DNA reads TGTGCCAGCAGCTTAAAATTACCGGGGTCTCACACTGAAGCTTTCTTT. Encoded protein: CASSLKLPGSHTEAFF.

This clonotype has a handful of counts. The gene calls are TRBV29-1 and TRBJ2-1, with 10 bases fitting TRBD1. The CDR3 contains 15 residues. Trimming at V came to 0 bases and at J to 8 bases, leaving 7 bases not matched to a gene. CDR1 is SQVTM, CDR2 ANQGSEA, per germline. CDR3 sequence reads: CSVEDLWTGGYEQFF. The CDR3 coding sequence is TGCAGCGTTGAAGATCTTTGGACAGGGGGTTATGAGCAGTTCTTC.

This clonotype was seen repeatedly, ten times or more. The genes are TRBV7-9 and TRBJ1-5; perhaps TRBD1 as D (5 bases). This CDR3 region has 16 residues. The germline V gene encodes CDR1 SEHNR and CDR2 FQNEAQ (reference sequence). Trimming removed 5 bases from V and 2 bases from J, with 16 bases in between. The CDR3 sequence: CASSAPGKGGNQPQHF. The CDR3 bases are TGTGCCAGCAGCGCCCCAGGGAAGGGAGGCAATCAGCCCCAGCATTTT.

In its sample, this clonotype was seen many times. The genes are TRBV4-1 and TRBJ1-1, with 11 bases fitting TRBD1. J gave up 4 bases and V 2 bases, and 9 bases lay outside the gene matches. The CDR3 loop spans 17 amino acids. Germline-derived CDR1 and CDR2 are MGHRA and YSYEKL. Here the CDR3 reads CASSQPGQGVRSTEAFF. In DNA, the CDR3 is TGCGCCAGCAGCCAACCGGGACAGGGGGTGAGGAGCACTGAAGCTTTCTTT.

This chain joins TRBV28 and TRBJ2-5, with D tentatively TRBD1 (6 bases). Germline CDR1 reads MDHEN; CDR2 reads SYDVKM. The V gene lost 3 bases and the J gene lost 6 bases, with 20 bases spanning the gap. This CDR3 has 16 residues. The CDR3 here is CASSFPQGSWLKTQYF. In DNA, the CDR3 is TGTGCCAGCAGTTTCCCCCAGGGGTCTTGGTTAAAGACCCAGTACTTC.

This chain uses TRBV20-1 with TRBJ1-2; no reliable D call. Germline V lookup: CDR1 DFQATT, CDR2 SNEGSKA (reference sequence). V dropped 6 bases and J dropped 8 bases, with 4 bases sitting between them. This CDR3 comprises 8 residues. In DNA form, the CDR3 reads TGCAGTGCCGGGGGCTACACCTTC. Its translation: CSAGGYTF.